The rows below give T cell receptor beta chains drawn from one sample of a study of T cell responses to AZD1222 COVID-19 vaccine. Data came from immunoSEQ multiplex PCR; TCRdb stores just in-frame clones and leaves some out. Of roughly 170,000 clones in the sample, approximately 90% were seen once. This specimen consisted of peripheral blood, obtained on day 0 of AZD1222 vaccination. All receptors come from an adult in good health. The CDR3 runs from the conserved cysteine through the conserved F or W. A D gene is named only where the DNA matches it firmly. Rows may omit the clone size; those that give it use once, few, many or a size class.

j_call v_call d_call cdr3_length clone_size cdr3_nt cdr3_aa
TRBJ1-3 TRBV12-3/TRBV12-4 - 12 - TGTGCCAGCAGTTTATCCGGAAACACCATATATTTT CASSLSGNTIYF
TRBJ1-4 TRBV28 - 14 - TGTGCCAGCAGTTTGGGCGGCGGTGGGGAAAAACTGTTTTTT CASSLGGGGEKLFF
TRBJ2-1 TRBV6-2/TRBV6-3 - 14 - TGTGCCAGCAGTTCCCTCGACAGGAGGAATGAGCAGTTCTTC CASSSLDRRNEQFF
TRBJ2-7 TRBV5-1 TRBD2 14 - TGCGCCAGCAGCTTGGTGGCGGGAGATTACGAGCAGTACTTC CASSLVAGDYEQYF
TRBJ2-7 TRBV7-2 TRBD2 19 - TGTGCCAGCAGCTATAGGCAGGGCGATCCTAGCGGAGGCTCCTACGAGCAGTACTTC CASSYRQGDPSGGSYEQYF
TRBJ2-3 TRBV11-2 - 18 - TGTGCCAGCAGCTTAGTTCGGGTGGGTGGCCCCTCGACAGATACGCAGTATTTT CASSLVRVGGPSTDTQYF
TRBJ2-7 TRBV2 TRBD1 14 - TGTGCCAGCAGTGAAGACAGGGGGAGATACGAGCAGTACTTC CASSEDRGRYEQYF
TRBJ2-3 TRBV27 - 15 - TGTGCCAGCAGTCGCGCACGGATGATCTCTGATACGCAGTATTTT CASSRARMISDTQYF
TRBJ1-2 TRBV18 TRBD1 16 - TGTGCCAGCTCACCACCTCAGGGACAGGGGAGGCGTGGCTACACCTTC CASSPPQGQGRRGYTF
TRBJ1-1 TRBV30 TRBD1 11 once TGTGCCTGGAGTGTAAACAGGGGGGCTTTCTTT CAWSVNRGAFF
TRBJ2-7 TRBV3-1/TRBV3-2 - 16 - TGTGCCAGCAGCCAAGATTGGGGACCTCGTGCCTACGAGCAGTACTTC CASSQDWGPRAYEQYF
TRBJ2-1 TRBV9 - 12 - TGTGCCAGCAGCGCAATTTCGAATGAGCAGTTCTTC CASSAISNEQFF
TRBJ2-5 TRBV19 TRBD2 17 - TGTGCCAGTAGTATAATCCGCGCGGGAGGGCGCCAAGAGACCCAGTACTTC CASSIIRAGGRQETQYF
TRBJ2-7 TRBV19 - 15 few TGTGCCAGTAGTCCACAAGGCAGACTCTCCTACGAGCAGTACTTC CASSPQGRLSYEQYF
TRBJ1-4 TRBV7-8 - 16 - TGTGCCAGCAGCTTAGTGGGGGCAGGGGATAATGAAAAACTGTTTTTT CASSLVGAGDNEKLFF
TRBJ1-4 TRBV19 - 13 - TGTGCCAGTAGTACCCTCGGCGCTGAAAAACTGTTTTTT CASSTLGAEKLFF